This T cell receptor (beta chain) derives from a study of blood T cell repertoires in COVID-19. Whole-study context: The United States, Italy and Spain supplied acute and convalescent COVID-19 samples.

The repertoire was sequenced with immunoSEQ multiplex PCR; TCRdb's copy has only in-frame clones and lacks some. The repertoire holds hundreds of thousands of clones, with around nine tenths as singletons. Those enrolled, adults aged 18 to 89 years, came from about two dozen US areas. Cohorts were assigned according to the clinical history that participants reported. Germline values: CDR1 SGHRS, CDR2 YFSETQ. The CDR3 contains 17 residues. Between the trimmed V and J ends, which lost 4 bases and 9 bases, there was a span of 23 bases. Material: PBMCs or T cells enriched from blood (not recorded which). The receptor was derived from a woman aged 55-70 years in a cohort exposed to, infected with or recovered from COVID-19 (not recorded which). The gene calls are TRBV5-1 and TRBJ1-6; TRBD1 is a possible D gene (5 bases). CDR3 bases: TGCGCCAGCAGCGTGGGAATTCCAGGGATGAATGGTTCACCCCTCCACTTT. Protein product: CASSVGIPGMNGSPLHF. Full variable domain (rest looked up from reference TRBV5-1 and TRBJ1-6): KAGVTQTPRYLIKTRGQQVTLSCSPISGHRSVSWYQQTPGQGLQFLFEYFSETQRNKGNFPGRFSGRQFSNSRSEMNVSTLELGDSALYLCASSVGIPGMNGSPLHFGNGTRLTVT.